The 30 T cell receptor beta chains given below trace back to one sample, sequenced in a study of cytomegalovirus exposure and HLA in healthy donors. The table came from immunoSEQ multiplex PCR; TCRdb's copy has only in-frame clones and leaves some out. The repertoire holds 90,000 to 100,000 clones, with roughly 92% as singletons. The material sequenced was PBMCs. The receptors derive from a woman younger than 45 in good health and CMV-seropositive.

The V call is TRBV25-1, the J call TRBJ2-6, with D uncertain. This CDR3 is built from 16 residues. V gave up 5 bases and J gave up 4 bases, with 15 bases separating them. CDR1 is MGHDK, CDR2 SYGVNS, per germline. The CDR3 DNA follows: TGTGCCAGCAGTCCAAACCCGCTCGGGGGGGCCAACGTCCTGACTTTC. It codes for CASSPNPLGGANVLTF.

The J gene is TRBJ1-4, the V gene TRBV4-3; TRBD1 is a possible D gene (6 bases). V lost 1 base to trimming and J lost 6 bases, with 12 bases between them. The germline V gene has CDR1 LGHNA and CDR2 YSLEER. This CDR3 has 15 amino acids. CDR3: CASSQAGDPDEKLFF. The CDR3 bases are TGCGCCAGCAGCCAAGCAGGGGATCCGGATGAAAAACTGTTTTTT.

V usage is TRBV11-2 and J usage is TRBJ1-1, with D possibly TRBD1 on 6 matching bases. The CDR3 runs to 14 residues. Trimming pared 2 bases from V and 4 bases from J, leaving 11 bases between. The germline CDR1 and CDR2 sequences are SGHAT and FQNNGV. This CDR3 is CASSLRGRGTEAFF. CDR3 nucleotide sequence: TGTGCCAGCAGCTTAAGGGGCAGGGGCACTGAAGCTTTCTTT.

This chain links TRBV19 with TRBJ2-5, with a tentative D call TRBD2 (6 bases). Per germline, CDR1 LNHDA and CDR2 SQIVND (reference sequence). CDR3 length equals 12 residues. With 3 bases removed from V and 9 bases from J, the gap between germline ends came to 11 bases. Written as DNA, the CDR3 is TGTGCCAGTAGTATTGTTACGGGGGCCCAGTACTTC. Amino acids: CASSIVTGAQYF. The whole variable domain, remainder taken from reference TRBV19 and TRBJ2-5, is DGGITQSPKYLFRKEGQNVTLSCEQNLNHDAMYWYRQDPGQGLRLIYYSQIVNDFQKGDIAEGYSVSREKKESFPLTVTSAQKNPTAFYLCASSIVTGAQYFGPGTRLLVL.

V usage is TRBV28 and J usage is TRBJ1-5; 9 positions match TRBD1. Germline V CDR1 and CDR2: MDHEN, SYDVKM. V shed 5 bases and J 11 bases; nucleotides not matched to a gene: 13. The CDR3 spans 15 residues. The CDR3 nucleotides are TGTGCCAGCAGTGGACCGGGACAGGGTGAAGAAGCCCAGCATTTT. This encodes CASSGPGQGEEAQHF.

In nucleotides, the CDR3 is TGTGCCAGCGCCTCGACCGGGACAGGCGTTTACGAGCAGTACTTC. Translating it yields CASASTGTGVYEQYF. The chain couples TRBV25-1 to TRBJ2-7; 8 bases agree with TRBD1. The length of the CDR3 is 15 residues. The trim removed 8 bases at V and 4 bases at J, leaving 13 bases unmatched. Germline lookup yields CDR1 MGHDK and CDR2 SYGVNS.

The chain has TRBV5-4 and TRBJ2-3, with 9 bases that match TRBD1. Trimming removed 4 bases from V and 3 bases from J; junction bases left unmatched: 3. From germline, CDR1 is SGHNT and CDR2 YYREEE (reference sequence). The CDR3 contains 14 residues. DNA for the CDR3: TGTGCCAGCAGCACGGGACAGGGTACAGATACGCAGTATTTT. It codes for CASSTGQGTDTQYF.

This chain's CDR3 is CASSPGGAGANVLTF. In DNA form, the CDR3 reads TGCGCCAGCAGCCCAGGGGGCGCTGGGGCCAACGTCCTGACTTTC. The chain joins TRBV5-1 to TRBJ2-6, with 8 nucleotides matching TRBD1. V was clipped by 4 bases and J by 2 bases; unmatched bases: 2. Germline-derived CDR1 and CDR2 are SGHRS and YFSETQ. The CDR3 loop spans 15 amino acids.

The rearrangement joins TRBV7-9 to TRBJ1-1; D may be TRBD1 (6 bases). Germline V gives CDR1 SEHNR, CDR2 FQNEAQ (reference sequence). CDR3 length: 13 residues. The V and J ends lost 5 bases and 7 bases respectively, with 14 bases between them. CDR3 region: CASSIGGGNEAFF. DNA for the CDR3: TGTGCCAGCAGCATAGGAGGGGGTAATGAAGCTTTCTTT. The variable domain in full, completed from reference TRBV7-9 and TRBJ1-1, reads DTGVSQNPRHKITKRGQNVTFRCDPISEHNRLYWYRQTLGQGPEFLTYFQNEAQLEKSRLLSDRFSAERPKGSFSTLEIQRTEQGDSAMYLCASSIGGGNEAFFGQGTRLTVV.

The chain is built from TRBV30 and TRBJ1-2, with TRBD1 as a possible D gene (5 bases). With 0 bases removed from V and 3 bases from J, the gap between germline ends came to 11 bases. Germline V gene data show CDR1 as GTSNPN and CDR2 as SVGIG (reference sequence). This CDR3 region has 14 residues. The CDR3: CAWSVLAGYYGYTF. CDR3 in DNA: TGTGCCTGGAGTGTACTGGCAGGGTACTATGGCTACACCTTC.

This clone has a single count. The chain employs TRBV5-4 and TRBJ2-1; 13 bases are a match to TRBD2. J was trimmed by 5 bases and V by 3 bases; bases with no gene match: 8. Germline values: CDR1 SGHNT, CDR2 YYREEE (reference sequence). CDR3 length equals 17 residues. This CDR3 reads CASSSLAGGIIHNEQFF. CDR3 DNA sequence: TGTGCCAGCAGCTCACTAGCGGGAGGGATCATCCACAATGAGCAGTTCTTC.

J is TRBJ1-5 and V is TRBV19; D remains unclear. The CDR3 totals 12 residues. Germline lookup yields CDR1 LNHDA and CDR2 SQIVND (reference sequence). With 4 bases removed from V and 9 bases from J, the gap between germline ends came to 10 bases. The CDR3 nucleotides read TGTGCCAGTAGTACCCTGACAAGGCCCCAGCATTTT. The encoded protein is CASSTLTRPQHF.

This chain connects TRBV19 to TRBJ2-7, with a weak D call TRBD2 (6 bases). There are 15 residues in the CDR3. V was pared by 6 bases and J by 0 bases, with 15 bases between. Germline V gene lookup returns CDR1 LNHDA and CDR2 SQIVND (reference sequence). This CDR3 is CASSRRGLNSYEQYF. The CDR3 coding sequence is TGTGCCAGTAGCAGGAGGGGCCTTAACTCCTACGAGCAGTACTTC.

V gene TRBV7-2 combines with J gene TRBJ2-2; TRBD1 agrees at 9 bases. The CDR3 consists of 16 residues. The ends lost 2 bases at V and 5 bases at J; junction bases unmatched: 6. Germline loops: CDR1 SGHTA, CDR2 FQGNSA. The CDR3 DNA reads TGTGCCAGCAGCTTACGGGGGACAGGGTCAACCGGGGAGCTGTTTTTT. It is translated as CASSLRGTGSTGELFF.

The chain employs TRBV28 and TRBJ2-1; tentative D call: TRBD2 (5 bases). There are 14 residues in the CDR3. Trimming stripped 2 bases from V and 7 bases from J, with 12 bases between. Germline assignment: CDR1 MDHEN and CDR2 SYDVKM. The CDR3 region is CASSLVRGSNEQFF. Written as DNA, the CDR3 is TGTGCCAGCAGTTTAGTTCGGGGATCAAATGAGCAGTTCTTC.

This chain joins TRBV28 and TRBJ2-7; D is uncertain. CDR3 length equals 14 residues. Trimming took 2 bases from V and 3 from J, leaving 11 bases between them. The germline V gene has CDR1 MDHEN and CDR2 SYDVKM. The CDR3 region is CASSLRGPNYEQYF. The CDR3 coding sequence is TGTGCCAGCAGTTTACGAGGTCCCAACTACGAGCAGTACTTC.

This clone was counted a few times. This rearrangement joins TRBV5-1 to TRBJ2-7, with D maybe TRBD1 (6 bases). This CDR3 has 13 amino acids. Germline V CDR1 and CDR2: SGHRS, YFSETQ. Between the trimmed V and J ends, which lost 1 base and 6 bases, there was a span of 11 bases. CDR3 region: CASSLPGAGEQYF. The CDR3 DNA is TGCGCCAGCAGCTTGCCAGGGGCGGGCGAGCAGTACTTC.

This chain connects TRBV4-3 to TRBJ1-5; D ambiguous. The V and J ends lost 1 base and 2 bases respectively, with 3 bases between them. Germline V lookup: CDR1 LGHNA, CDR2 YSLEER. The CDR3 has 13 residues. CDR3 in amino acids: CASSQVGNQPQHF. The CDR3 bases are TGCGCCAGCAGCCAAGTCGGCAATCAGCCCCAGCATTTT.

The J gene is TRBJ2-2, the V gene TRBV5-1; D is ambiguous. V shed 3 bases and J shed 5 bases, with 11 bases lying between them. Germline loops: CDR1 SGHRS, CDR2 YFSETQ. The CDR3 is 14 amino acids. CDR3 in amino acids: CASSSNSDTGELFF. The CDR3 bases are TGCGCCAGCAGCTCAAACAGTGATACCGGGGAGCTGTTTTTT. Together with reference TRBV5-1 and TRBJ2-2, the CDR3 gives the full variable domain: KAGVTQTPRYLIKTRGQQVTLSCSPISGHRSVSWYQQTPGQGLQFLFEYFSETQRNKGNFPGRFSGRQFSNSRSEMNVSTLELGDSALYLCASSSNSDTGELFFGEGSRLTVL.

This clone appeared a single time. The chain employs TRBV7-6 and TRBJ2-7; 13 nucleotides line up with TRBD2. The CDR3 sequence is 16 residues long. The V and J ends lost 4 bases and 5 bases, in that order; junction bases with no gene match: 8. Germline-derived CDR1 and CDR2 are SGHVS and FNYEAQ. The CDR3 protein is CASSSGLAGVHDEQYF. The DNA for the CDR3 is TGTGCCAGCAGCTCAGGACTAGCGGGAGTTCACGACGAGCAGTACTTC. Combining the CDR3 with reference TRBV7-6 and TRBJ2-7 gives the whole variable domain GAGVSQSPRYKVTKRGQDVALRCDPISGHVSLYWYRQALGQGPEFLTYFNYEAQQDKSGLPNDRFSAERPEGSISTLTIQRTEQRDSAMYRCASSSGLAGVHDEQYFGPGTRLTVT.

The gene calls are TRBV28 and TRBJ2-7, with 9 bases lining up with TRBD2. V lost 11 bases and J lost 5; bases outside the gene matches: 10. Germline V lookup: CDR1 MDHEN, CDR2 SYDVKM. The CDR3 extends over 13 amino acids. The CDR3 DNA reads TGTGCCGGAAGGGCTAGCGGGGTAAACGAGCAGTACTTC. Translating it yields CAGRASGVNEQYF.

The CDR3 sequence: CASKGTVKQTYEQYF. The CDR3, as DNA: TGTGCCAGCAAGGGGACAGTAAAACAGACCTACGAGCAGTACTTC. V and J are TRBV11-2 and TRBJ2-7; 7 nucleotides match TRBD1. The J segment lost 2 bases and the V segment lost 7 bases, leaving 11 bases of the junction unmatched. The germline CDR1 and CDR2 sequences are SGHAT and FQNNGV. The CDR3 is 15 amino acids.

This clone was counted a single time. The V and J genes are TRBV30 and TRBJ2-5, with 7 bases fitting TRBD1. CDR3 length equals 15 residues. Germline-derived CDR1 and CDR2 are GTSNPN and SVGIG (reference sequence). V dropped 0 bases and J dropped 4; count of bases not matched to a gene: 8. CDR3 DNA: TGTGCCTGGAGTGTTCTGGGACAGCCCAGAGAGACCCAGTACTTC. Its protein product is CAWSVLGQPRETQYF. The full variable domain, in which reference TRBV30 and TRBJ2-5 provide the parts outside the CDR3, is SQTIHQWPATLVQPVGSPLSLECTVEGTSNPNLYWYRQAAGRGLQLLFYSVGIGQISSEVPQNLSASRPQDRQFILSSKKLLLSDSGFYLCAWSVLGQPRETQYFGPGTRLLVL.

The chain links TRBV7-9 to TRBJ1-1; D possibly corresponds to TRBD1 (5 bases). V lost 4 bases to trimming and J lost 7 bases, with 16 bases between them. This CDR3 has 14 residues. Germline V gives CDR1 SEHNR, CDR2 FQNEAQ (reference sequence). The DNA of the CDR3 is TGTGCCAGCAGCTCTCGACGACACGGGGGTGAAGCTTTCTTT. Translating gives CASSSRRHGGEAFF.

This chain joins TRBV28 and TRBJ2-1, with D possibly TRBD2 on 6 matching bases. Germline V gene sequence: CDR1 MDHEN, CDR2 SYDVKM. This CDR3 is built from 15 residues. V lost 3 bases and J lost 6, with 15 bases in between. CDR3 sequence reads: CASSFVRDGGNEQFF. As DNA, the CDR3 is TGTGCCAGCAGTTTTGTACGCGACGGGGGCAATGAGCAGTTCTTC.

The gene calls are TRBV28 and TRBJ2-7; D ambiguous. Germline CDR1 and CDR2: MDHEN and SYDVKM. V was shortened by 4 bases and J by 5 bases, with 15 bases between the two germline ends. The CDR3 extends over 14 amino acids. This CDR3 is CASSSPSTSHEQYF. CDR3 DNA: TGTGCCAGCAGTTCTCCCTCCACATCCCACGAGCAGTACTTC.

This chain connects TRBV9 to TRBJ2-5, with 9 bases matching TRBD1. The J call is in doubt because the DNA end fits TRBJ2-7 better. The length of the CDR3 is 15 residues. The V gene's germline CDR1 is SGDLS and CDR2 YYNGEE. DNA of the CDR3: TGTGCCAGCAGCGTAGGGGGACAGGGTTCCTACGAGCAGTACTTC. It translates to CASSVGGQGSYEQYF.

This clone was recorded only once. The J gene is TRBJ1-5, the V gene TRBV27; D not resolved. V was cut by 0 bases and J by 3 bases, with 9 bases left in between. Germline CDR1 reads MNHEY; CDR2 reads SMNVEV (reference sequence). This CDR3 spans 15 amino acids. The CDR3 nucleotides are TGTGCCAGCAGTTTATCCACGGGAGCCAATCAGCCCCAGCATTTT. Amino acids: CASSLSTGANQPQHF.

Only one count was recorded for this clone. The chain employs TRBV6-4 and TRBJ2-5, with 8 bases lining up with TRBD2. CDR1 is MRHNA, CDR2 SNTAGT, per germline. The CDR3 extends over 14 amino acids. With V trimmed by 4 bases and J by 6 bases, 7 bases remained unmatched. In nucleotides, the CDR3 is TGTGCCAGCAGTGCCCGGACTAGCAGGCAGACCCAGTACTTC. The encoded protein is CASSARTSRQTQYF.

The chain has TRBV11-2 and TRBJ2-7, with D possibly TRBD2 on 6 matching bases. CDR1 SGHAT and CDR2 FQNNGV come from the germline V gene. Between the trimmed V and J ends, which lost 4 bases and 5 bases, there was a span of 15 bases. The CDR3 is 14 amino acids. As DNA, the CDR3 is TGTGCCAGCAGCTCCCCTCGGAGGGGCCACGAGCAGTACTTC. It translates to CASSSPRRGHEQYF.